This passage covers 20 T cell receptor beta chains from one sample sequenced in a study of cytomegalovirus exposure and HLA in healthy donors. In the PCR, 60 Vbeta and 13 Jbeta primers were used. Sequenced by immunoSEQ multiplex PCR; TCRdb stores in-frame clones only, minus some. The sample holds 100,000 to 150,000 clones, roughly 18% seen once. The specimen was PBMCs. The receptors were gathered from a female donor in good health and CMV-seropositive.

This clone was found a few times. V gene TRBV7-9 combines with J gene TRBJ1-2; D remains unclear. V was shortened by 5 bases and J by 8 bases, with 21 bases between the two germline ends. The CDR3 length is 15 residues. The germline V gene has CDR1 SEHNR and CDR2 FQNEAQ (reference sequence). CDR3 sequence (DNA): TGTGCCAGCAGCCAAGAAACCTACGCGGTTAGAGGCTACACCTTC. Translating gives CASSQETYAVRGYTF.

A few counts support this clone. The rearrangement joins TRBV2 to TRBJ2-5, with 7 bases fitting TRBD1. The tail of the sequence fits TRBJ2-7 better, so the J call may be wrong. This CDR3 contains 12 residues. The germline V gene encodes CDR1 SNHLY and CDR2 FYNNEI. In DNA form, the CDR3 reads TGTGCCAAGAAAAGACAGGGCTACGAGCAGTACTTC. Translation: CAKKRQGYEQYF.

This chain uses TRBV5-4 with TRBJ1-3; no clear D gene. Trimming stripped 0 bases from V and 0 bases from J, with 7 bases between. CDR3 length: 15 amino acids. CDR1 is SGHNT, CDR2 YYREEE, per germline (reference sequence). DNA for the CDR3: TGTGCCAGCAGCTTGGCTGGTAGCTCTGGAAACACCATATATTTT. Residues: CASSLAGSSGNTIYF.

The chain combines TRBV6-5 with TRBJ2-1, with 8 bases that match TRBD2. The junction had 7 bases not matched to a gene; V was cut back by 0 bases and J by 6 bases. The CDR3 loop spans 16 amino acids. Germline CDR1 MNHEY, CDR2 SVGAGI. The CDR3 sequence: CASSYSLPGGGNEQFF. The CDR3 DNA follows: TGTGCCAGCAGTTACTCGTTACCGGGAGGGGGCAATGAGCAGTTCTTC.

The CDR3 protein is CASSFPTGGSTEAFF. The CDR3 DNA follows: TGTGCCAGCAGCTTCCCCACAGGGGGCTCCACTGAAGCTTTCTTT. The chain recombines TRBV7-8 with TRBJ1-1, with 9 bases that match TRBD1. The CDR3 length is 15 residues. V gave up 3 bases and J gave up 4 bases; unmatched junction bases: 6. From germline, CDR1 is SGHVS and CDR2 FQNEAQ. Drawing the rest from reference TRBV7-8 and TRBJ1-1, the complete variable domain is GAGVSQSPRYKVAKRGQDVALRCDPISGHVSLFWYQQALGQGPEFLTYFQNEAQLDKSGLPSDRFFAERPEGSVSTLKIQRTQQEDSAVYLCASSFPTGGSTEAFFGQGTRLTVV.

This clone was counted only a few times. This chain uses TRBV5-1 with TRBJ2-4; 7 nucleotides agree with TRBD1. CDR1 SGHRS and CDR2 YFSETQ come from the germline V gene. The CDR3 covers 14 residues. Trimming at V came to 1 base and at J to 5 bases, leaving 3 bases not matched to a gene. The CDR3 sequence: CASSLTGAENIQYF. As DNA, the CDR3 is TGCGCCAGCAGCTTGACAGGGGCGGAAAACATTCAGTACTTC.

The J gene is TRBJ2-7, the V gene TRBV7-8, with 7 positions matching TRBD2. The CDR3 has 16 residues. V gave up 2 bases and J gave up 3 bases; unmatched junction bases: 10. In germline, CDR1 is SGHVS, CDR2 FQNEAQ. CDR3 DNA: TGTGCCAGCAGCTTATATCGCGCGGGAGTCCTCTACGAGCAGTACTTC. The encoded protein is CASSLYRAGVLYEQYF.

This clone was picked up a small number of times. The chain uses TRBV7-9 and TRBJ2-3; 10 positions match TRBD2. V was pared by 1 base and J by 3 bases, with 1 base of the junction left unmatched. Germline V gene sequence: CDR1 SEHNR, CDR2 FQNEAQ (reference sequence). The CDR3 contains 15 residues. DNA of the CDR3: TGTGCCAGCAGCTTAGTAGCGGGAGGAACAGATACGCAGTATTTT. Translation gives CASSLVAGGTDTQYF.

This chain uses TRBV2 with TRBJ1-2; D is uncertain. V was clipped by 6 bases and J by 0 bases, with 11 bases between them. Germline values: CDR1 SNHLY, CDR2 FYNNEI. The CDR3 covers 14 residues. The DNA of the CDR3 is TGTGCCAGCAGCGGACGGGATCCTAACTATGGCTACACCTTC. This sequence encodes CASSGRDPNYGYTF.

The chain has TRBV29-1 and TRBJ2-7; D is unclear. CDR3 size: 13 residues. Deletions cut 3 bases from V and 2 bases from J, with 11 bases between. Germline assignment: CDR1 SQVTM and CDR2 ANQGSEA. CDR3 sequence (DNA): TGCAGCGTTGAGGCAGAAACGACCTACGAGCAGTACTTC. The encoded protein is CSVEAETTYEQYF.

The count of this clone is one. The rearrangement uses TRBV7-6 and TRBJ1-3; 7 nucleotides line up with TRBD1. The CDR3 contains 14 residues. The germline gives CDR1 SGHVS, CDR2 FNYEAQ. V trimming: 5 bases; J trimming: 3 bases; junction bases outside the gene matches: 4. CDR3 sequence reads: CASSPRTGGNTIYF. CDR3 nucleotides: TGTGCCAGCAGCCCCAGGACAGGTGGAAACACCATATATTTT. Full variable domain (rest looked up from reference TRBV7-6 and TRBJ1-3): GAGVSQSPRYKVTKRGQDVALRCDPISGHVSLYWYRQALGQGPEFLTYFNYEAQQDKSGLPNDRFSAERPEGSISTLTIQRTEQRDSAMYRCASSPRTGGNTIYFGEGSWLTVV.

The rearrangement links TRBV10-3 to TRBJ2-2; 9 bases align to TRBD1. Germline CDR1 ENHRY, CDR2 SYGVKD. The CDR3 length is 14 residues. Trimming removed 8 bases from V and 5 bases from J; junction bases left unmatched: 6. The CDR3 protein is CAIGQGRRTGELFF. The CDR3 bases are TGTGCCATCGGACAGGGGAGACGGACCGGGGAGCTGTTTTTT.

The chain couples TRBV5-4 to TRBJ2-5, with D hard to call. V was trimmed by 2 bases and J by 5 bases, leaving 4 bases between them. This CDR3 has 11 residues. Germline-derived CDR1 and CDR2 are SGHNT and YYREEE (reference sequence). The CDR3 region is CASSFRETQYF. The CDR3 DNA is TGTGCCAGCAGCTTTCGGGAGACCCAGTACTTC. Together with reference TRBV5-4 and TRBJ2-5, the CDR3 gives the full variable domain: ETGVTQSPTHLIKTRGQQVTLRCSSQSGHNTVSWYQQALGQGPQFIFQYYREEENGRGNFPPRFSGLQFPNYSSELNVNALELDDSALYLCASSFRETQYFGPGTRLLVL.

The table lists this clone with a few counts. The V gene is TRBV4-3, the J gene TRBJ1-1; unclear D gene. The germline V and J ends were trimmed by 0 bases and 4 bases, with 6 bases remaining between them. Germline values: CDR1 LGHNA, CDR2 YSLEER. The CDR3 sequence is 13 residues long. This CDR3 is CASSQETGTEAFF. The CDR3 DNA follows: TGCGCCAGCAGCCAAGAAACGGGCACTGAAGCTTTCTTT.

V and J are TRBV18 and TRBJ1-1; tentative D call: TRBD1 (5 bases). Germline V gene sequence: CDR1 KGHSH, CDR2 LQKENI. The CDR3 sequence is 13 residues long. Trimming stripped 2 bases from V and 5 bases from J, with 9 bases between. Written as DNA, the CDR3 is TGTGCCAGCTCACCATTGCAGGGAACTGAAGCTTTCTTT. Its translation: CASSPLQGTEAFF.

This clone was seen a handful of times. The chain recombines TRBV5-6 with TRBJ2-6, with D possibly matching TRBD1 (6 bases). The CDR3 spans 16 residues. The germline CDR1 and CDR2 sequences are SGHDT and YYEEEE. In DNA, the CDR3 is TGTGTGCCAACCCTCGACAGGAGGTCTGGGGCCAACGTCCTGACTTTC. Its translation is CVPTLDRRSGANVLTF.

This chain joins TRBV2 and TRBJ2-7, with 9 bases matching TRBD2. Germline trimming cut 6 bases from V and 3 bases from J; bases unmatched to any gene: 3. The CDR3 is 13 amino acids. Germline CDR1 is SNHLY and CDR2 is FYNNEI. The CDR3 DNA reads TGTGCCAGCAGGGCTAGCGGGAACTACGAGCAGTACTTC. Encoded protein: CASRASGNYEQYF.

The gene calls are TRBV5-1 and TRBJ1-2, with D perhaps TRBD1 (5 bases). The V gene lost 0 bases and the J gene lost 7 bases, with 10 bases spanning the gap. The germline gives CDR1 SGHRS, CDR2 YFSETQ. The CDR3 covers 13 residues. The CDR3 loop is CASSLEGLIGYTF. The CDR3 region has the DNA TGCGCCAGCAGCTTGGAGGGGCTTATTGGCTACACCTTC.

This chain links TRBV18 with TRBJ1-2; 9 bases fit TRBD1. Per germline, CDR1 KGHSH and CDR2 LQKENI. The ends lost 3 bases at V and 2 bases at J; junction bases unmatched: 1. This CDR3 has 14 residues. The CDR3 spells CASSPTGGNYGYTF. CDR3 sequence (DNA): TGTGCCAGCTCACCTACAGGGGGCAACTATGGCTACACCTTC.

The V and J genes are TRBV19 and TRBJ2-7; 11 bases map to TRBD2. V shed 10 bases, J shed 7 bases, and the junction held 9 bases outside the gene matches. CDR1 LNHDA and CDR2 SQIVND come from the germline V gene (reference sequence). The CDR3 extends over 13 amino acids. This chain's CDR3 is CATGVTSGSEQYF. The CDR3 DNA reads TGTGCCACGGGGGTCACTAGCGGGAGTGAGCAGTACTTC.